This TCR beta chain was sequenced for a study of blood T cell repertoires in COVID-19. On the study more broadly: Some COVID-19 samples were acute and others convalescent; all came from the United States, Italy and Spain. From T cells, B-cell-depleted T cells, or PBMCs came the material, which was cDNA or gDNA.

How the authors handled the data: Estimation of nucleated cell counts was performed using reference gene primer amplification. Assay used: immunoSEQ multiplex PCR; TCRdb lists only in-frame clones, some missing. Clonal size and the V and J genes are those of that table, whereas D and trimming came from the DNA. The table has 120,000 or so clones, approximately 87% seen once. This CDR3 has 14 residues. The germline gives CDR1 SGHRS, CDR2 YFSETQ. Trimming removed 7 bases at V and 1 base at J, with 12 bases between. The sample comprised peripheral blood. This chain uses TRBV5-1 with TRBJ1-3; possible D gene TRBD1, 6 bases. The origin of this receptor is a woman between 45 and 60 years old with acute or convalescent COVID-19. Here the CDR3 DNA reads TGCGCCAGCGGGGACACGGGGTCTGGAAACACCATATATTTT. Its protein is CASGDTGSGNTIYF.